This record covers a single T cell receptor (beta chain). In the original processing: By means of reference gene primer amplification, nucleated cell counts were estimated. TCRdb keeps only in-frame clones here, not all; method: immunoSEQ multiplex PCR. V and J calls and clone size are given by that table; D and trimming were obtained from the DNA. The sample records approximately 120,000 clones, about 76% being singletons. This specimen comes from a study of blood T cell repertoires in COVID-19. About the study: The United States, Italy and Spain were the sources of the acute and convalescent COVID-19 samples. T cells, B-cell-depleted T cells, or PBMCs provided the cDNA or gDNA that served as material.

The clonotype originates from an elderly man with acute or convalescent COVID-19. Sequencing was performed on peripheral blood.

CDR3 protein: CASSPRTGYYGYTF. The CDR3 DNA reads as TGTGCCAGCAGCCCACGGACAGGGTACTATGGCTACACCTTC. The chain is built from TRBV5-6 and TRBJ1-2; 8 positions match TRBD1. Germline CDR1 is SGHDT and CDR2 is YYEEEE. V was clipped by 4 bases and J by 3 bases; unmatched bases: 5. The CDR3 runs to 14 residues.